These 2 T cell receptor beta chains were sequenced from one sample in a study of T cell responses to AZD1222 COVID-19 vaccine. Only in-frame clones appear in the TCRdb table, and some are missing; sequencing was by immunoSEQ multiplex PCR. The sample holds more than 150,000 clones, 90% seen once. This material consisted of peripheral blood, taken on day 0 of AZD1222 vaccination. These receptors were taken from an adult in good health.

As to this clone: One end of the junction is discordant with germline, which a read error may explain. The chain employs TRBV7-7 and TRBJ2-5, with 9 bases fitting TRBD1. CDR1 SSHAT and CDR2 FNYEAQ come from the germline V gene (reference sequence). The CDR3 spans 15 residues. The CDR3 bases are TGTGCTAGCAGCCTGCACAGGGGGCTGGGAGAGACCCAGTACTTC. It specifies CASSLHRGLGETQYF.

The gene calls are TRBV11-3 and TRBJ2-2; possible D gene TRBD2, 6 bases. CDR3 length: 16 amino acids. V was shortened by 1 base and J by 4 bases, with 13 bases between the two germline ends. Germline-derived CDR1 and CDR2 are SGHNT and YENEEA. The CDR3 nucleotides are TGTGCCAGCAGCTTAGGGGGCGGGATGAGCACCGGGGAGCTGTTTTTT. As protein: CASSLGGGMSTGELFF.